Following are 28 T cell receptor beta chains from one sample sequenced in a study of cytomegalovirus exposure and HLA in healthy donors. This PCR relied on a set of 60 Vbeta primers and 13 Jbeta primers. Assay: immunoSEQ multiplex PCR; the TCRdb copy retains only in-frame clones and omits some. The data show roughly 120,000 clones, roughly 82% seen once. The sequenced material came from PBMCs. Receptor source: a man between 18 and 35 years old in good health and CMV-seropositive.

The chain has TRBV9 and TRBJ2-1, with 12 bases that match TRBD2. This CDR3 comprises 15 residues. CDR1 and CDR2 (germline): SGDLS, YYNGEE. Losses at the gene ends were 4 bases for V and 8 bases for J; bases not matched to a gene: 7. The CDR3 region has the DNA TGTGCCAGCAGCTATTGGACTAGCGGGACCGATGAGCAGTTCTTC. Residues: CASSYWTSGTDEQFF. The full variable domain, its missing parts supplied by reference TRBV9 and TRBJ2-1, is DSGVTQTPKHLITATGQRVTLRCSPRSGDLSVYWYQQSLDQGLQFLIQYYNGEERAKGNILERFSAQQFPDLHSELNLSSLELGDSALYFCASSYWTSGTDEQFFGPGTRLTVL.

The chain carries TRBV11-2 and TRBJ2-1; 10 positions match TRBD2. This CDR3 has 15 amino acids. Trimming removed 4 bases from V and 3 bases from J; junction bases left unmatched: 3. The V gene's germline CDR1 is SGHAT and CDR2 FQNNGV. CDR3 DNA: TGTGCCAGCAGCTCTAGCGGGGGAGACTACAATGAGCAGTTCTTC. As protein: CASSSSGGDYNEQFF. Full variable domain (rest looked up from reference TRBV11-2 and TRBJ2-1): EAGVAQSPRYKIIEKRQSVAFWCNPISGHATLYWYQQILGQGPKLLIQFQNNGVVDDSQLPKDRFSAERLKGVDSTLKIQPAKLEDSAVYLCASSSSGGDYNEQFFGPGTRLTVL.

The chain has TRBV5-5 and TRBJ2-7; D is ambiguous. The CDR3 is 11 residues long. The V gene lost 3 bases and the J gene lost 6 bases, with 7 bases spanning the gap. CDR1 is SGHKS, CDR2 YYEKEE, per germline (reference sequence). The CDR3 is CASSSSVEQYF. DNA for the CDR3: TGTGCCAGCAGCTCTTCGGTCGAGCAGTACTTC.

The chain couples TRBV27 to TRBJ1-5; D possibly corresponds to TRBD1 (5 bases). Trimming shortened V by 3 bases and J by 0 bases, and 9 bases separated the two germline ends. The CDR3 sequence is 15 residues long. Germline values: CDR1 MNHEY, CDR2 SMNVEV (reference sequence). In nucleotides, the CDR3 is TGTGCCAGCAGTTTTGACAGAGTTAGCAATCAGCCCCAGCATTTT. This codes for CASSFDRVSNQPQHF.

V usage is TRBV7-9 and J usage is TRBJ1-1; 7 bases are shared with TRBD1. Germline CDR1 reads SEHNR; CDR2 reads FQNEAQ (reference sequence). The CDR3 has 15 amino acids. V shed 3 bases and J 3 bases; nucleotides not matched to a gene: 7. The chain's CDR3 is CASSFGHQGDTEAFF. In nucleotides, the CDR3 is TGTGCCAGCAGCTTCGGTCATCAGGGGGACACTGAAGCTTTCTTT.

The chain combines TRBV19 with TRBJ2-7, with 9 bases lining up with TRBD2. J lost 6 bases, V lost 6 bases, and 9 bases had no gene match. The CDR3 consists of 14 residues. Germline V gene sequence: CDR1 LNHDA, CDR2 SQIVND (reference sequence). CDR3 sequence: CASRRVAGGGEQYF. The CDR3, as DNA: TGTGCCAGTAGGCGCGTGGCGGGAGGGGGCGAGCAGTACTTC. Combining the CDR3 with reference TRBV19 and TRBJ2-7 gives the whole variable domain DGGITQSPKYLFRKEGQNVTLSCEQNLNHDAMYWYRQDPGQGLRLIYYSQIVNDFQKGDIAEGYSVSREKKESFPLTVTSAQKNPTAFYLCASRRVAGGGEQYFGPGTRLTVT.

The V call is TRBV6-6, the J call TRBJ2-7, with 7 nucleotides matching TRBD2. The CDR3 covers 15 residues. Per the germline V gene, CDR1 is MNHNY and CDR2 is SVGAGI (reference sequence). V was clipped by 5 bases and J by 3 bases; unmatched bases: 10. The CDR3 is CASSLGGGRNYEQYF. Written as DNA, the CDR3 is TGTGCCAGCAGTCTCGGGGGAGGGAGGAACTACGAGCAGTACTTC.

The gene calls are TRBV25-1 and TRBJ2-1; D perhaps matches TRBD1 (6 bases). Germline assignment: CDR1 MGHDK and CDR2 SYGVNS. The V end was cut by 5 bases, the J end by 7 bases, with 12 bases between. The CDR3 is 13 residues long. CDR3 in DNA: TGTGCCAGCAGTTTAGGTACAGGGAATGAGCAGTTCTTC. Translating gives CASSLGTGNEQFF.

The chain combines TRBV5-1 with TRBJ2-7; 8 bases are shared with TRBD1. The CDR3 contains 14 residues. The germline CDR1 and CDR2 sequences are SGHRS and YFSETQ. Germline trimming cut 0 bases from V and 5 bases from J; bases unmatched to any gene: 4. The CDR3, as DNA: TGCGCCAGCAGCTTGGTGGACAGGGTGCACGAGCAGTACTTC. Protein product: CASSLVDRVHEQYF.

This clone is a singleton in its sample. The rearrangement links TRBV19 to TRBJ2-5, with 9 nucleotides matching TRBD2. V shed 3 bases, J shed 6 bases, and the junction held 5 bases outside the gene matches. CDR1 and CDR2 (germline): LNHDA, SQIVND (reference sequence). The CDR3 covers 14 residues. The CDR3 reads CASSMASGIQTQYF. The CDR3 DNA sequence: TGTGCCAGTAGTATGGCTAGCGGGATACAGACCCAGTACTTC.

This sequence joins TRBV12-2 and TRBJ2-7; whether TRBD1, the table's D call, matches the DNA was not checked. TRBV12-2 is annotated as a pseudogene. The CDR3 contains 14 residues. CDR3 protein: CASRLVGQTYEQYF. CDR3 coding DNA: TGTGCAAGTCGCTTAGTTGGTCAGACCTACGAGCAGTACTTC.

The chain uses TRBV6-5 and TRBJ1-1; tentative D call: TRBD1 (6 bases). In germline, CDR1 is MNHEY, CDR2 SVGAGI. The CDR3 runs to 14 residues. Trimming took 5 bases from V and 5 from J, leaving 15 bases between them. In nucleotides, the CDR3 is TGTGCCAGCAGTCCGTGGGGGGGCGGGACTGAAGCTTTCTTT. This translates into CASSPWGGGTEAFF.

The table lists this clone with a few counts. The gene calls are TRBV4-1 and TRBJ2-2; no reliable D call. The CDR3 is 13 residues long. The germline V gene has CDR1 MGHRA and CDR2 YSYEKL. Deletions cut 5 bases from V and 9 bases from J, with 13 bases between. In DNA, the CDR3 is TGCGCCAGCAGCTCTCCCTTAGCCCGGGAGCTGTTTTTT. Amino acid sequence: CASSSPLARELFF.

The chain recombines TRBV4-2 with TRBJ2-7; a possible D gene is TRBD1 (5 bases). CDR3 length: 17 amino acids. In germline, CDR1 is LGHNA, CDR2 YNFKEQ. V dropped 0 bases and J dropped 2 bases, with 17 bases sitting between them. The CDR3 loop is CASSQDIRVWFPYEQYF. CDR3 DNA: TGTGCCAGCAGCCAAGATATCAGGGTTTGGTTCCCCTACGAGCAGTACTTC.

This chain links TRBV6-6 with TRBJ1-5; D possibly corresponds to TRBD1 (5 bases). Germline V CDR1 and CDR2: MNHNY, SVGAGI (reference sequence). With 2 bases removed from V and 1 base from J, the gap between germline ends came to 12 bases. The CDR3 contains 16 residues. In DNA, the CDR3 is TGTGCCAGCAGTTACGGGTCGGGGGACAGCAATCAGCCCCAGCATTTT. It codes for CASSYGSGDSNQPQHF.

The chain carries TRBV18 and TRBJ1-3; unclear D gene. V lost 3 bases and J 6 bases, leaving 9 bases between the germline ends. In germline, CDR1 is KGHSH, CDR2 LQKENI. CDR3 length equals 13 residues. Here the CDR3 reads CASSPRQENTIYF. The CDR3, as DNA: TGTGCCAGCTCACCCCGGCAGGAAAACACCATATATTTT. The full variable domain, its missing parts supplied by reference TRBV18 and TRBJ1-3, is NAGVMQNPRHLVRRRGQEARLRCSPMKGHSHVYWYRQLPEEGLKFMVYLQKENIIDESGMPKERFSAEFPKEGPSILRIQQVVRGDSAAYFCASSPRQENTIYFGEGSWLTVV.

This chain joins TRBV18 and TRBJ1-2, with TRBD1 matching over 10 bases. Germline V gives CDR1 KGHSH, CDR2 LQKENI. The CDR3 contains 13 residues. The V segment lost 4 bases and the J segment 6 bases; nucleotides outside the gene matches: 2. The CDR3 DNA is TGTGCCAGCTCACGGACAGGGGGGGATGGCTACACCTTC. Its translation is CASSRTGGDGYTF.

This clone showed up many times. The CDR3 DNA follows: TGTGCCAGCAGCCAAGAGTTCGACAGGGGGGACTACGAGCAGTACTTC. Amino acids: CASSQEFDRGDYEQYF. This sequence joins TRBV4-2 and TRBJ2-7; 9 nucleotides agree with TRBD1. V shed 0 bases and J 3 bases; nucleotides not matched to a gene: 6. CDR1 LGHNA and CDR2 YNFKEQ come from the germline V gene. This CDR3 has 16 residues.

The rearrangement uses TRBV5-8 and TRBJ2-1, with D tentatively TRBD2 (6 bases). CDR3 length: 15 residues. V lost 0 bases and J 9 bases, leaving 16 bases between the germline ends. Germline-derived CDR1 and CDR2 are SGHTS and YDEGEE. The CDR3 region has the DNA TGTGCCAGCAGCTTGGACCTGGTGGGGGGATCTGAGCAGTTCTTC. Its translation: CASSLDLVGGSEQFF. The variable domain in full, completed from reference TRBV5-8 and TRBJ2-1, reads EAGVTQSPTHLIKTRGQQATLRCSPISGHTSVYWYQQALGLGLQFLLWYDEGEERNRGNFPPRFSGRQFPNYSSELNVNALELEDSALYLCASSLDLVGGSEQFFGPGTRLTVL.

The V and J genes are TRBV7-2 and TRBJ1-2; TRBD1 matches 7 bases. With 2 bases clipped from V and 8 bases from J, the junction kept 8 bases outside the gene matches. The CDR3 runs 14 residues. CDR1 and CDR2 from the germline V gene are SGHTA and FQGNSA. The CDR3 loop is CASSLSGDRKGYTF. CDR3 DNA: TGTGCCAGCAGCTTATCTGGGGACAGAAAAGGCTACACCTTC.

The gene calls are TRBV28 and TRBJ1-5; D not certain. Germline-derived CDR1 and CDR2 are MDHEN and SYDVKM. The germline V and J ends were trimmed by 7 bases and 7 bases, with 14 bases remaining between them. The CDR3 covers 13 residues. The CDR3 is CASTLNPGQPQHF. CDR3 nucleotides: TGTGCCAGCACCCTCAACCCGGGGCAGCCCCAGCATTTT.

The V call is TRBV11-2, the J call TRBJ1-1; 7 bases are shared with TRBD1. The CDR3 is 16 amino acids. Per germline, CDR1 SGHAT and CDR2 FQNNGV. V shed 0 bases and J 7 bases; nucleotides not matched to a gene: 11. The CDR3 DNA reads as TGTGCCAGCAGCTTAGATCCCGGACAGGCTTTTGGTGAAGCTTTCTTT. It encodes CASSLDPGQAFGEAFF.

The V and J genes are TRBV5-4 and TRBJ1-1; 7 positions match TRBD1. The CDR3 is made up of 15 amino acids. The V gene's germline CDR1 is SGHNT and CDR2 YYREEE (reference sequence). V was pared by 0 bases and J by 1 base, with 3 bases of the junction left unmatched. CDR3 nucleotides: TGTGCCAGCAGCTTGGGGGCAGGGGGGAACACTGAAGCTTTCTTT. This sequence encodes CASSLGAGGNTEAFF.

The V call is TRBV4-2, the J call TRBJ1-2; D uncertain. V was trimmed by 1 base and J by 8 bases, leaving 8 bases between them. Germline loops: CDR1 LGHNA, CDR2 YNFKEQ. The CDR3 contains 12 residues. CDR3 bases: TGTGCCAGCAGCCAAGGAGCGGAAGGCTACACCTTC. This codes for CASSQGAEGYTF.

Here the CDR3 reads CSVPDRGGAGPLNEQFF. In DNA form, the CDR3 reads TGCAGCGTTCCGGACAGGGGGGGAGCGGGACCCCTTAATGAGCAGTTCTTC. The J gene is TRBJ2-1, the V gene TRBV29-1, with 10 bases fitting TRBD1. The CDR3 sequence is 17 residues long. Looked up from germline, CDR1 is SQVTM and CDR2 is ANQGSEA. V was clipped by 5 bases and J by 7 bases; unmatched bases: 17.

This chain links TRBV5-1 with TRBJ2-1; D uncertain. Per germline, CDR1 SGHRS and CDR2 YFSETQ. The CDR3 has 14 amino acids. Trimming left V 0 bases short and J 0 bases short, with 4 bases between. This CDR3 is CASSLAGSYNEQFF. The CDR3 DNA is TGCGCCAGCAGCTTGGCCGGCTCCTACAATGAGCAGTTCTTC.

There are a few counts of this clone. The rearrangement joins TRBV28 to TRBJ1-3; 10 bases agree with TRBD1. The CDR3 sequence is 14 residues long. Per the germline V gene, CDR1 is MDHEN and CDR2 is SYDVKM. J gave up 7 bases and V 6 bases, and 6 bases lay outside the gene matches. CDR3 amino acids: CASSLDRGRNTIYF. The CDR3 DNA is TGTGCCAGCAGCCTCGACAGGGGGCGGAACACCATATATTTT.

V gene TRBV6-5 combines with J gene TRBJ2-1; 8 bases are shared with TRBD2. Germline V gives CDR1 MNHEY, CDR2 SVGAGI. V lost 3 bases to trimming and J lost 9 bases; unmatched junction nucleotides: 10. This CDR3 comprises 15 residues. The DNA of the CDR3 is TGTGCCAGCAGTTATGTAGGTAGCGGGGTTAGTGAGCAGTTCTTC. It codes for CASSYVGSGVSEQFF.